This TCR beta chain stems from a study of CDR3 diversity in severe acne. This clonotype was recorded a few times. The length of the CDR3 is 15 residues. The V segment lost 6 bases and the J segment 4 bases; nucleotides outside the gene matches: 8. MiXCR was run by TCRdb on the PCR reads, yielding one entry per CDR3 protein. This table has about 76,000 distinct CDR3 sequences, under 65% appearing once. This clonotype originated in a male donor in good health, without acne. This chain connects TRBV12-3 or TRBV12-4 to TRBJ1-5; 8 bases are a match to TRBD1. Sequencing was performed on blood. The CDR3 nucleotides are TGTGCCAGCAGGCCGGGGACAGGCCGAAATCAGCCCCAGCATTTT. Translating it yields CASRPGTGRNQPQHF.